These T cell receptor beta chains were read from a single sample in a study of cytomegalovirus exposure and HLA in healthy donors. Libraries were prepared by immunoSEQ multiplex PCR; TCRdb keeps only in-frame clonotypes and omits some of them. This table has 120,000 to 150,000 clones, more than 65% appearing once. The sequenced sample consisted of PBMCs. The receptors were sampled from a woman in her 30s in good health and CMV-seronegative. Both conserved end residues are part of each CDR3.

v_gene: TRBV5-1; j_gene: .; len: 14; CDR3aa: CASRRLDSAYEQYF
v_gene: TRBV6-5; j_gene: TRBJ1-1; len: 12; CDR3aa: CASSPGEPEAFF
v_gene: TRBV5-4; j_gene: TRBJ2-1; len: 16; CDR3aa: CASSLAAGGPYNEQFF
v_gene: TRBV6-4; j_gene: TRBJ1-6; len: 16; CDR3aa: CASRRNRDRDDSPLHF
v_gene: TRBV28; j_gene: TRBJ1-2; len: 12; CDR3aa: CASSTGFYGYTF
v_gene: TRBV19; j_gene: TRBJ2-1; len: 15; CDR3aa: CASNSPRGGGNEQFF
v_gene: TRBV7-2; j_gene: TRBJ1-5; len: 13; CDR3aa: CASSGTGNQPQHF
v_gene: TRBV29-1; j_gene: TRBJ1-5; len: 14; CDR3aa: CSVAGGGFGQPQHF
v_gene: TRBV10-3; j_gene: TRBJ2-3; len: 17; CDR3aa: CAISESRDRESTDTQYF
v_gene: TRBV28; j_gene: TRBJ2-5; len: 13; CDR3aa: CAERGARPETQYF
v_gene: TRBV6-1; j_gene: TRBJ2-7; len: 15; CDR3aa: CASRATSGVSYEQYF
v_gene: TRBV7-2; j_gene: TRBJ2-3; len: 17; CDR3aa: CASSLAVQAGGHHTQYF
v_gene: TRBV27; j_gene: TRBJ2-7; len: 14; CDR3aa: CASSLPGQSYEQYF
v_gene: TRBV14; j_gene: TRBJ2-1; len: 19; CDR3aa: CASSLGLAGGPALYNEQFF
v_gene: TRBV28; j_gene: TRBJ2-7; len: 13; CDR3aa: CGSGRPQSGQLGF
v_gene: TRBV9; j_gene: TRBJ1-2; len: 14; CDR3aa: CASSQGQLDYGYTF
v_gene: TRBV7-2; j_gene: TRBJ2-3; len: 16; CDR3aa: CASSRHGQTNTDTQYF
v_gene: TRBV27; j_gene: TRBJ1-5; len: 13; CDR3aa: CASSFGGNQPQHF
v_gene: TRBV11-2; j_gene: TRBJ2-1; len: 15; CDR3aa: CASSLMYSEEGEQFF
v_gene: TRBV5-1; j_gene: TRBJ2-1; len: 15; CDR3aa: CASSLGLDSGNEQFF
v_gene: TRBV19; j_gene: TRBJ2-7; len: 14; CDR3aa: CASSIRGTAYEQYF
v_gene: TRBV6-5; j_gene: TRBJ1-5; len: 15; CDR3aa: CASSRTGDSNQPQHF
v_gene: TRBV6-5; j_gene: TRBJ1-4; len: 14; CDR3aa: CASSWQGTNEKLFF
v_gene: TRBV11-2; j_gene: TRBJ2-1; len: 15; CDR3aa: CASSLRQGLWDEQFF
v_gene: TRBV6-1; j_gene: TRBJ1-3; len: 14; CDR3aa: CASSVTGFGNTIYF
v_gene: TRBV2; j_gene: TRBJ2-1; len: 16; CDR3aa: CASTLGGSYLYNEQFF
v_gene: TRBV30; j_gene: TRBJ2-3; len: 15; CDR3aa: CAWSMGSSGGDTQYF
v_gene: TRBV19; j_gene: TRBJ2-3; len: 14; CDR3aa: CASSRTSGFNTQYF
v_gene: TRBV6-6; j_gene: TRBJ1-5; len: 15; CDR3aa: CASRFTGARVQPQHF
v_gene: TRBV1; j_gene: TRBJ2-7; len: 18; CDR3aa: CTSSQRLPRTSGKYEQYF
v_gene: TRBV28; j_gene: TRBJ2-5; len: 17; CDR3aa: CASSPNTWRGDGETQYF
v_gene: TRBV6-4; j_gene: TRBJ2-1; len: 17; CDR3aa: CASSENSGGAGNNEQFF
v_gene: TRBV5-1; j_gene: TRBJ1-1; len: 15; CDR3aa: CASSDPGQGGTEAFF
v_gene: TRBV11-2; j_gene: TRBJ2-1; len: 19; CDR3aa: CASSLVWVAGGSSYNEQFF
v_gene: TRBV6-1; j_gene: TRBJ1-5; len: 14; CDR3aa: CASISGYSNQPQHF
v_gene: TRBV29-1; j_gene: TRBJ1-5; len: 14; CDR3aa: CSAKMAGLDQPQHF
v_gene: TRBV9; j_gene: TRBJ2-2; len: 14; CDR3aa: CASSFDRHTGELFF
v_gene: TRBV2; j_gene: TRBJ2-1; len: 16; CDR3aa: CASSVSGSGSYNEQFF
v_gene: TRBV5-6; j_gene: TRBJ2-3; len: 15; CDR3aa: CASSSRTTSTDTQYF
v_gene: TRBV9; j_gene: TRBJ2-3; len: 15; CDR3aa: CASSVERASLGTQYF
v_gene: TRBV5-1; j_gene: TRBJ2-7; len: 14; CDR3aa: CASSLVGQNYEQYF
v_gene: TRBV11-2; j_gene: TRBJ1-2; len: 15; CDR3aa: CASSLEVQGIQGYTF
v_gene: TRBV7-2; j_gene: TRBJ1-2; len: 15; CDR3aa: CASSFLAETNYGYTF
v_gene: TRBV28; j_gene: TRBJ2-2; len: 14; CDR3aa: CASSLFGVTGELFF
v_gene: TRBV19; j_gene: TRBJ1-1; len: 15; CDR3aa: CASSIDLDLNTEAFF
v_gene: TRBV5-1; j_gene: TRBJ2-7; len: 14; CDR3aa: CASSPRQGAHEQYF
v_gene: TRBV11-3; j_gene: TRBJ1-1; len: 13; CDR3aa: CASSPGPSTEAFF
v_gene: TRBV5-5; j_gene: TRBJ1-4; len: 16; CDR3aa: CASSPGVGTGYEKLFF
v_gene: TRBV7-2; j_gene: TRBJ1-5; len: 15; CDR3aa: CASSVTGTGAQPQHF
v_gene: TRBV7-2; j_gene: TRBJ1-5; len: 14; CDR3aa: CASSPVHSNQPQHF
v_gene: TRBV18; j_gene: TRBJ1-4; len: 15; CDR3aa: CASSPPRGGWEKLFF
v_gene: TRBV10-1; j_gene: TRBJ2-1; len: 13; CDR3aa: CASGPPGGREQFF
v_gene: TRBV6-5; j_gene: TRBJ2-1; len: 13; CDR3aa: CASSPRGYNEQFF
v_gene: TRBV5-6; j_gene: TRBJ1-5; len: 15; CDR3aa: CASSSDRIANQPQHF
v_gene: TRBV5-6; j_gene: TRBJ1-6; len: 16; CDR3aa: CASSLAWDSGNSPLHF